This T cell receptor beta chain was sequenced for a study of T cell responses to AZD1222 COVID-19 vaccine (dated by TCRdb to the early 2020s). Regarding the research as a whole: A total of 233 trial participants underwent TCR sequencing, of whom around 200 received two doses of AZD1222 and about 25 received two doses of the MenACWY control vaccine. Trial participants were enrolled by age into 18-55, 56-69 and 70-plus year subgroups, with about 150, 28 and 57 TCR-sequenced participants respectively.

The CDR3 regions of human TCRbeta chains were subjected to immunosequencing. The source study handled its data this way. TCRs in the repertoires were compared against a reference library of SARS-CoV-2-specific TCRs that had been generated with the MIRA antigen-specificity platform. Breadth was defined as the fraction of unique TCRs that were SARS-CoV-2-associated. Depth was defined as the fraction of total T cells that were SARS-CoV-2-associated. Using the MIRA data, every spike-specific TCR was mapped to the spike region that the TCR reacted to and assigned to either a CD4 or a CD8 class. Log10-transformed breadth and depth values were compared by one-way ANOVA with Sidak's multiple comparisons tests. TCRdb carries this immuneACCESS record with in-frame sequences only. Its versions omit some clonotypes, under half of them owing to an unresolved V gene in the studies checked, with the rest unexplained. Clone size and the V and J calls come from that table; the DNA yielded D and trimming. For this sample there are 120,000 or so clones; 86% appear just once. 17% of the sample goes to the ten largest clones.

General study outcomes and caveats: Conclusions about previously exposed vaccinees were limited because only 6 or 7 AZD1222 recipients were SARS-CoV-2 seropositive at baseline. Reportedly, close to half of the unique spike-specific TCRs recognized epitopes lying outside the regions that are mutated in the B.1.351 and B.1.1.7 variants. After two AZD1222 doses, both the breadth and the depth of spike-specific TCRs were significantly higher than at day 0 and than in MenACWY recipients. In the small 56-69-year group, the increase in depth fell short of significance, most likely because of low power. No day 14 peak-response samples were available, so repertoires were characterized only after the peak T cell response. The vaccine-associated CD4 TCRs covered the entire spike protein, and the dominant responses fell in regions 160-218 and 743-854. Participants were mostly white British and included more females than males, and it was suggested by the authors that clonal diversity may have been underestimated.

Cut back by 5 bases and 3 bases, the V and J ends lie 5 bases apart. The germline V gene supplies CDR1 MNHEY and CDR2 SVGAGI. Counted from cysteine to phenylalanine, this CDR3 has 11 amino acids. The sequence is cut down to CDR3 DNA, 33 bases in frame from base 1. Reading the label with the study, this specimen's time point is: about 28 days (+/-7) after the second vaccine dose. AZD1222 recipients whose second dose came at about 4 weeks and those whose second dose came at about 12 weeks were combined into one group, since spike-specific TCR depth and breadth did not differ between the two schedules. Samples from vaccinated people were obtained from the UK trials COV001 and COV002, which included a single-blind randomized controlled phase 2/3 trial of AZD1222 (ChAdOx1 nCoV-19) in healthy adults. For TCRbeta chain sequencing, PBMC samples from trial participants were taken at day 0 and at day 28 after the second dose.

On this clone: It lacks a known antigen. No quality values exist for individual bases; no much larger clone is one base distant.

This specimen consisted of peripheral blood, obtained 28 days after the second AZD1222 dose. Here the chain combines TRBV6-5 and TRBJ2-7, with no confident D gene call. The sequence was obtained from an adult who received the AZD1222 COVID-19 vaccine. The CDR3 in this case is CASSQNYEQYF. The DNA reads TGTGCCAGCAGTCAAAACTACGAGCAGTACTTC.